Sequencing of this TCR beta chain was carried out in a study of blood T cell repertoires in COVID-19. About the research overall: COVID-19 samples from acute and convalescent phases originated in the United States, Italy and Spain. The cDNA or gDNA used as material had been derived from T cells, B-cell-depleted T cells, or PBMCs.

Germline trimming cut 4 bases from V and 7 bases from J; bases unmatched to any gene: 12. Germline V lookup: CDR1 SGDLS, CDR2 YYNGEE. The length of the CDR3 is 16 residues. Per the original data handling: Reference gene primer amplification in the assay estimated nucleated cell counts. Sequencing used immunoSEQ multiplex PCR; TCRdb keeps in-frame clones, though not all of them. V and J calls and clone size are copied from that table; D and trimming were computed from the DNA. The table shows under 500,000 clones, with more than 85% occurring only once. The gene calls are TRBV9 and TRBJ2-1, with 9 nucleotides matching TRBD2. This TCR derives from a young woman with acute or convalescent COVID-19. Sequencing was carried out using peripheral blood. CDR3 sequence reads: CASSPPAGGIRNEQFF. The CDR3 DNA reads as TGTGCCAGCAGCCCACCGGCGGGGGGGATTCGGAATGAGCAGTTCTTC.